The clone carrying this T cell receptor beta chain was observed a few times. Its antigen is undetermined. This entry is derived from a study of T-cell reconstitution after alpha-beta-depleted transplantation in children. Overall study findings and caveats: About two months after transplant, alpha-beta T cells reportedly came from several hundred expanded graft clones.

V shed 3 bases and J 1 base; nucleotides not matched to a gene: 1. Germline V CDR1 and CDR2: SQVTM, ANQGSEA. The CDR3 sequence is 13 residues long. The authors prepared the TCRbeta library with unique molecular identifiers. MiXCR, run by TCRdb on the PCR reads, gives a single entry per CDR3 protein. This sample has fewer than 450,000 distinct CDR3 sequences; about 17% occur once, and the top ten carry about 41%. Sequencing used PBMCs, mostly from graft donor cells, obtained 360 days after TCRalphabeta/CD19-depleted stem cell transplant. This receptor was taken from a male patient under 10 years old who had a stem cell transplant for acute lymphoblastic leukemia, so the T cells may come from the graft donor. The rearrangement uses TRBV29-1 and TRBJ2-3; TRBD1 aligns across 7 bases. The CDR3, as DNA: TGCAGCGTTGAGGGACAGCGCACAGATACGCAGTATTTT. This sequence encodes CSVEGQRTDTQYF.